This passage covers 17 T cell receptor beta chains from one sample sequenced in a study of blood T cells in healthy people across ages. A second PCR, run for roughly 7 to 12 cycles, used a sample-barcoded 5' primer plus a J-beta primer mix. TCRdb itself ran the 5' RACE reads through MiXCR, one entry per CDR3 protein. Here the sample spans more than 1.4 million distinct CDR3 sequences, 42% being singletons. Sequencing was performed on blood. These receptors were collected from a woman under 30 in good health.

V usage is TRBV12-3 or TRBV12-4 and J usage is TRBJ2-5; no firm D call. V was shortened by 4 bases and J by 11 bases, with 14 bases between the two germline ends. The CDR3 has 12 residues. This CDR3 reads CASSYYLNEQYF. The CDR3 DNA reads TGTGCCAGCAGTTACTATTTAAATGAGCAGTACTTC.

The chain carries TRBV19 and TRBJ1-1; a weak D match, TRBD1 (6 bases). Germline-derived CDR1 and CDR2 are LNHDA and SQIVND (reference sequence). The CDR3 sequence is 13 residues long. V was pared by 3 bases and J by 4 bases, with 9 bases between. This CDR3 is CASSIGGGTEAFF. In DNA form, the CDR3 reads TGTGCCAGTAGTATCGGAGGGGGCACTGAAGCTTTCTTT.

CDR3 loop: CASRPSGRAPETQYF. The DNA for the CDR3 is TGTGCCAGCAGACCTAGCGGGAGGGCCCCAGAGACCCAGTACTTC. The chain joins TRBV6-5 to TRBJ2-5; the match to TRBD2 covers 12 bases. The CDR3 has 15 residues. Germline V gene sequence: CDR1 MNHEY, CDR2 SVGAGI. The V gene end was trimmed by 6 bases and the J gene end by 4 bases; junction bases not matched to a gene: 6.

The genes are TRBV20-1 and TRBJ2-5; the D gene is possibly TRBD2 (5 bases). The CDR3 runs 12 residues. Germline assignment: CDR1 DFQATT and CDR2 SNEGSKA (reference sequence). V was cut by 5 bases and J by 5 bases, with 12 bases left in between. CDR3 amino acids: CSAEGSVETQYF. DNA for the CDR3: TGCAGTGCTGAAGGGAGCGTGGAGACCCAGTACTTC.

In its sample, this clonotype was seen a few times. V usage is TRBV29-1 and J usage is TRBJ2-1, with 8 bases identical to TRBD2. Trimming removed 7 bases from V and 15 bases from J; junction bases left unmatched: 14. Germline V gene data show CDR1 as SQVTM and CDR2 as ANQGSEA. The CDR3 length is 12 residues. In DNA form, the CDR3 reads TGCAGCGCCGGATCGGTACTAGCGGTCGGGTTCTTC. It codes for CSAGSVLAVGFF.

This clonotype was observed many times. This sequence joins TRBV28 and TRBJ2-4; D is perhaps TRBD1 (6 bases). V gave up 4 bases and J gave up 7 bases, with 17 bases separating them. The CDR3 is 15 amino acids. Germline V CDR1 and CDR2: MDHEN, SYDVKM. CDR3 sequence (DNA): TGTGCCAGCAGTTGGGGGCGAAGCCTCAAGAACATTCAGTACTTC. Its translation is CASSWGRSLKNIQYF.

The rearrangement joins TRBV12-5 to TRBJ1-1, with a possible D match to TRBD1 (5 bases). Between the trimmed V and J ends, which lost 6 bases and 9 bases, there was a span of 11 bases. The CDR3 runs to 11 residues. CDR1 LGHNT and CDR2 FRNRAP come from the germline V gene. The CDR3 sequence is CASGLGEKAFF. CDR3 bases: TGTGCTAGTGGCTTAGGGGAAAAAGCTTTCTTT.

V usage is TRBV7-2 and J usage is TRBJ2-7; D is uncertain. Germline values: CDR1 SGHTA, CDR2 FQGNSA. V lost 5 bases and J 5 bases, leaving 13 bases between the germline ends. The CDR3 sequence is 13 residues long. The CDR3 here is CASSVGRVNEQYF. Written as DNA, the CDR3 is TGTGCCAGCAGCGTAGGTAGGGTCAACGAGCAGTACTTC.

The chain employs TRBV27 and TRBJ2-2; D uncertain. Per the germline V gene, CDR1 is MNHEY and CDR2 is SMNVEV (reference sequence). This CDR3 is built from 12 residues. The germline V and J ends were trimmed by 5 bases and 5 bases, with 6 bases remaining between them. CDR3 sequence: CASSHLTGELFF. The CDR3 nucleotides read TGTGCCAGCAGTCACCTAACCGGGGAGCTGTTTTTT.

This clonotype was recorded a few times. This chain links TRBV9 with TRBJ1-5, with D perhaps matching TRBD1 (5 bases). CDR3 size: 15 residues. CDR1 is SGDLS, CDR2 YYNGEE, per germline. The V end was cut by 3 bases, the J end by 3 bases, with 13 bases between. Here the CDR3 reads CASSERDGINQPQHF. CDR3 bases: TGTGCCAGCAGCGAACGGGACGGTATCAATCAGCCCCAGCATTTT.

The chain recombines TRBV3-1 with TRBJ2-1; 9 nucleotides line up with TRBD2. Germline V gives CDR1 LGHDT, CDR2 YNNKEL (reference sequence). V gave up 4 bases and J gave up 3 bases; unmatched junction bases: 10. The CDR3 consists of 17 residues. The CDR3 bases are TGTGCCAGCAGCCTCAAGGCGCTAGCGGGGTACTACAATGAGCAGTTCTTC. It is translated as CASSLKALAGYYNEQFF.

This chain uses TRBV24-1 with TRBJ2-1; D gene ambiguous. This CDR3 has 11 amino acids. Trimming took 0 bases from V and 9 from J, leaving 2 bases between them. Germline V gene sequence: CDR1 KGHDR, CDR2 SFDVKD. In DNA, the CDR3 is TGTGCCACCAGTGATTTGTCTGAGCAGTTCTTC. Translation: CATSDLSEQFF.

The rearrangement uses TRBV4-1 and TRBJ1-2, with D perhaps TRBD1 (5 bases). Germline values: CDR1 MGHRA, CDR2 YSYEKL. V lost 1 base and J lost 5, with 11 bases in between. CDR3 size: 14 residues. Written as DNA, the CDR3 is TGCGCCAGCAGCCAAGTGGAGCAGGGATATGGCTACACCTTC. As protein: CASSQVEQGYGYTF.

V gene TRBV20-1 combines with J gene TRBJ2-7; D remains ambiguous. CDR3 length: 11 amino acids. Germline V lookup: CDR1 DFQATT, CDR2 SNEGSKA (reference sequence). The V and J ends lost 8 bases and 3 bases respectively, with 11 bases between them. As DNA, the CDR3 is TGCAGTCCCCCTCGTAGCTACGAGCAGTACTTC. It yields the protein CSPPRSYEQYF.

This clonotype has just a few counts. The chain recombines TRBV20-1 with TRBJ2-3; D gene ambiguous. V lost 3 bases and J 0 bases, leaving 10 bases between the germline ends. Germline V CDR1 and CDR2: DFQATT, SNEGSKA (reference sequence). The CDR3 consists of 14 residues. CDR3 in amino acids: CSARGGPSTDTQYF. The CDR3 region has the DNA TGCAGTGCTAGGGGCGGCCCTAGCACAGATACGCAGTATTTT.

This clonotype was observed a few times. The gene calls are TRBV4-1 and TRBJ1-1, with D hard to call. Germline values: CDR1 MGHRA, CDR2 YSYEKL. This CDR3 is built from 15 residues. V was trimmed by 1 base and J by 5 bases, leaving 14 bases between them. CDR3 DNA sequence: TGCGCCAGCAGCCAAGCTGCCGGTTCGAGGACTGAAGCTTTCTTT. Translating gives CASSQAAGSRTEAFF.

The chain joins TRBV7-9 to TRBJ2-7; 10 nucleotides agree with TRBD1. CDR1 is SEHNR, CDR2 FQNEAQ, per germline (reference sequence). V gave up 5 bases and J gave up 7 bases; unmatched junction bases: 8. This CDR3 region has 14 residues. The CDR3 DNA follows: TGTGCCAGCAGCGTGGGACAGGGGTTTGATGAGCAGTACTTC. This encodes CASSVGQGFDEQYF.